This T cell receptor (beta chain) is drawn from a study of CD8 T cells in Susac syndrome. The study, taken as a whole, reports: By the study's own acknowledgment, its TCR sequencing and HLA analysis included relatively few individuals.

The multiple sclerosis controls were treatment-naive patients with relapsing-remitting disease that was stable or active. TEMRA cells were FACS-enriched, unlike CD8+ and CD4+ T cells, which were negatively isolated. With random hexamers, 0.5 to 1 ug RNA was reverse transcribed. immunoSEQ multiplex PCR amplified TCR beta CDR3 across 54 Vbeta, 13 Jbeta. TCRdb called the immunoSEQ multiplex PCR reads again in MiXCR, with one record for every CDR3 protein. The table lists more than 150,000 distinct CDR3 sequences, about 94% of them singletons. This clonotype came up once. The antigen is not known. Deletions cut 3 bases from V and 8 bases from J, with 7 bases between. The germline gives CDR1 MGHRA, CDR2 YSYEKL. This CDR3 region has 11 residues.

Sequenced sample: CD8+ T cells from PBMCs. This TCR was sampled from a human donor with multiple sclerosis. The chain links TRBV4-1 to TRBJ1-1; the D is unclear. CDR3 sequence (DNA): TGCGCCAGCAGCCAGGAGCCCGAAGCTTTCTTT. It is translated as CASSQEPEAFF.